The subject of this entry is one T cell receptor (beta chain). Antigen specificity is unknown. Those with chemo-refractory metastatic non-small-cell lung cancer were treated with focal radiation combined with CTLA-4 blockade using ipilimumab. V was trimmed by 3 bases and J by 4 bases, leaving 12 bases between them. This CDR3 spans 14 amino acids. Germline V gene lookup returns CDR1 PRHDT and CDR2 FYEKMQ (reference sequence). The data derive from a study of radiotherapy plus CTLA-4 blockade in lung cancer. About the research overall: Objective responses were documented in about 20% of patients, with disease control in about 31%. The study, taken as a whole, reports: Blood saw expansion of tumor-derived TCR clones after radiotherapy plus ipilimumab. Response, reportedly, was best predicted by interferon-beta along with early blood T cell clone dynamics.

The assay was immunoSEQ multiplex PCR, and TCRdb's table has in-frame clones only and misses some. This sample has around 80,000 clones, with around 78% found just once. This chain joins TRBV13 and TRBJ1-2; D is unclear. The sequences come from peripheral blood, collected from a patient treated with radiotherapy plus ipilimumab. This sequence originates from a human donor with non-small cell lung cancer whose response to radiotherapy plus ipilimumab could not be evaluated. Some clones in this sample may be carry-over from other donors' samples. CDR3 sequence: CASSLRARSYGYTF. CDR3 DNA: TGTGCCAGCAGCTTGCGGGCACGGAGCTATGGCTACACCTTC.